This T cell receptor (beta chain) stems from a study of beta chain features in type 1 diabetes (dated by TCRdb to 2016 to 2019). For the study in its entirety: Patients and healthy donors did not differ in mean age, gender distribution, total cell number or subset yield. Naive and central memory subsets were obtained from all 30 or so donors, but regulatory and stem cell-like memory subsets were isolated from only 8 patients and roughly eight healthy donors. In the study, recently diagnosed type 1 diabetes patients and matched healthy donors were compared on the TCRB repertoires of their sorted circulating CD4+ T cell subsets. Across all samples, some 99 million sorted cells were examined, and cell number per subset correlated strongly with RNA yield.

A single peripheral blood draw of roughly 0.11 L on average was collected from each donor into heparinised tubes. A BD FACSAria II was used to sort naive, central memory, regulatory and stem cell-like memory CD4+ T cells with a panel that included CD45RO, CCR7, CD25, CD127, CD95 and CD27. Every sorted population had a purity above 95%. Right away, PBMCs were isolated by Lymphoprep density gradient centrifugation and were stained directly, with no culture step. So that batch effects would be minimized, each experiment stained and sorted samples in pairs, pairing one healthy donor with one patient. Taken from the germline V gene (reference sequence), the CDR1 and CDR2 loops are DFQATT and SNEGSKA. V loses 5 bases, J loses 3 bases, and the germline ends lie 7 bases apart. Counted from cysteine to phenylalanine, this CDR3 has 11 amino acids. Left in the record is the CDR3 DNA by itself, 33 bases read in frame from the first base.

Notes on this clone: Its antigen remains undetermined. Base qualities were left out, and no much larger clone turns up one base away.

The High Capacity cDNA Reverse Transcription Kit was used to reverse transcribe all of the isolated RNA, meaning that expressed TCRB transcripts were what got sequenced. Deep immunoSEQ sequencing was applied to naive, central memory and regulatory T cell samples, giving an average of about 3.8 million total reads per sample. After sorted cells were lysed in RLT buffer, RNA was extracted with DNase-treated RNeasy Micro or Mini kits, with the choice depending on cell number. Each cell subset was processed separately to prevent cross-contamination, with patient and healthy donor samples processed together. Using the immunoSEQ multiplex PCR, TCRB sequences were amplified from cDNA into 87-bp fragments spanning the CDR3 region. Sequencing of the amplicons was performed on the Illumina HiSeq platform. The study's processing was this. Synthetic template baselines were used to correct PCR bias computationally, reads within Hamming distance 2 were collapsed together, and singletons that could not be merged were discarded. By aligning reads against IMGT, V, D and J genes, CDR3 length, and insertions or deletions at six rearrangement sites were assigned. Within each subset, clonotype counts were normalized to sorted cell number, after which true diversity and Gini coefficients were computed with the tcR R package. Repertoire sharing was quantified using the overlap coefficient calculated on TCRB nucleotide sequences. Out-of-frame TCRB sequences from naive cells were analyzed to stand in for the pre-selection repertoire. The table was pulled from immuneACCESS by TCRdb, which kept in-frame rearrangements only. Such tables lose some clones; where checked, under half of the loss comes from unresolved V genes, and the rest has no known cause. V and J calls plus clone size are reproduced from that table; the DNA served to infer D and trimming. This sample lists a few hundred thousand clones; about 15% were detected once. The leading ten clones occupy approximately 0.035% of the sample.

General study outcomes and caveats: At VDJ recombination sites, patients with type 1 diabetes made fewer insertions and deleted more nucleotides, a pattern implying thymic rearrangement abnormalities. Because the HLA sub-analyses included only small numbers of individuals, any influence of HLA type on TCRB rearrangement was left unresolved. Type 1 diabetes patients showed a moderate but significant shortening of TCRB CDR3 length in all four CD4+ subsets. Shorter templates might be favored by PCR, yet because patient and control samples were amplified and corrected together, any such skew would affect both groups equally. Because cDNA rather than genomic DNA was sequenced, highly expressing activated cells could have been over-represented, although no difference in activation and CD3 levels was found between groups. Naive, central memory and regulatory TCRB repertoires appeared to be more similar among patients than among healthy donors.

The specimen sequenced was naive CD4+ T cells from blood. What the cell subset or site label conveys for this sample: true naive CD4+ T cells. The V gene is TRBV20-1 and the J gene is TRBJ2-5; the D gene identity is not certain. The source of this sequence is a man aged 25 to 40 in good health. The CDR3: CSAGSEETQYF. The DNA reads as follows: TGCAGTGCTGGCAGTGAAGAGACCCAGTACTTC.